Presented here are 6 T cell receptor beta chains from one specimen sequenced in a study of T cell repertoires in cytomegalovirus infection. The antigens for these receptors are not known. TCRdb redid the calling of the reads with MiXCR, one entry per CDR3 protein. The sample shows roughly 500,000 distinct CDR3 sequences, 30% to 40% of them seen only once. The sequencing here drew on cultured PBMCs, taken from culture after CMV antigen stimulation. These receptors all come from a human donor in good health (CMV status not recorded). Some clones in this sample may be carry-over from other donors' samples.

This clonotype has at least ten counts. CDR3 DNA sequence: TGTGCCAGCAGCGACCCTCGGGGAAGGGGTCGCAATGAGCAGTTCTTC. It is translated as CASSDPRGRGRNEQFF. The gene calls are TRBV7-2 and TRBJ2-1; D assignment may be TRBD1 or TRBD2 (5 bases each). Germline V gene sequence: CDR1 SGHTA, CDR2 FQGNSA. The CDR3 contains 16 residues. The V and J ends lost 5 bases and 6 bases respectively, with 20 bases between them.

This clonotype appeared a few times. V gene TRBV28 combines with J gene TRBJ2-7; no definite D call. CDR1 and CDR2 (germline): MDHEN, SYDVKM. V was shortened by 5 bases and J by 6 bases, with 17 bases between the two germline ends. This CDR3 is built from 14 residues. CDR3 in amino acids: CASSTPTVVVEQYF. The CDR3 DNA is TGTGCCAGCAGTACACCGACCGTGGTCGTCGAGCAGTACTTC.

The table lists this clonotype with a few counts. The chain links TRBV7-2 to TRBJ1-2; no definite D call. V was shortened by 6 bases and J by 7 bases, with 12 bases between the two germline ends. CDR3 size: 12 residues. CDR1 SGHTA and CDR2 FQGNSA come from the germline V gene. The chain's CDR3 is CASRNQWGGYTF. The CDR3 DNA follows: TGTGCCAGCAGAAACCAATGGGGTGGCTACACCTTC.

The gene calls are TRBV12-3 or TRBV12-4 and TRBJ2-3; 10 nucleotides align to TRBD2. Trimming cost V 2 bases and J 7 bases; bases outside gene matches: 3. The CDR3 spans 14 residues. The CDR3 DNA reads TGTGCCAGCAGTTTACTAGCGGGAGTAAATACGCAGTATTTT. Protein: CASSLLAGVNTQYF.

This clonotype was seen more than once but under ten times. V is TRBV19 and J is TRBJ2-5; 13 bases match TRBD2. The CDR3 is 16 residues long. The V gene end was trimmed by 6 bases and the J gene end by 5 bases; junction bases not matched to a gene: 9. The germline CDR1 and CDR2 sequences are LNHDA and SQIVND (reference sequence). CDR3 DNA: TGTGCCAGTAGCGATACGGGACTAGCGGGAAGGGAGACCCAGTACTTC. It specifies CASSDTGLAGRETQYF.

This clonotype has just a few counts. The chain employs TRBV6-1 and TRBJ1-2, with a weak D call TRBD1 (5 bases). The CDR3 is 15 amino acids. Germline CDR1 is MNHNS and CDR2 is SASEGT. V was cut by 6 bases and J by 0 bases, with 14 bases left in between. CDR3 nucleotides: TGTGCCAGCAGGGCAGGACAACTGTCTAACTATGGCTACACCTTC. It specifies CASRAGQLSNYGYTF.